A single sample is the source of the 3 T cell receptor beta chains below, sequenced in a study of metastatic and nonmetastatic thyroid tumors. No patient had received any treatment before thyroid surgery. TCRdb re-called clones via MiXCR from the PCR reads. The sample consists of around 38,000 clones, 28% of them appearing once. The sample consisted of blood. Receptors were obtained from a male donor with papillary thyroid cancer or a benign thyroid nodule (not recorded which). Some clones in this sample may be carry-over from other donors' samples.

Turning to this clone: A junction boundary mismatches the germline segment, possibly from a read error. The chain's CDR3 is CASHAFEQGNYVYTF. In DNA, the CDR3 is TGTGCCAGCCACGCGTTCGAACAGGGGAACTATGTCTACACCTTC. The gene calls are TRBV6-1 and TRBJ1-2; 7 nucleotides align to TRBD1. In germline, CDR1 is MNHNS, CDR2 SASEGT. The CDR3 loop spans 15 amino acids.

The rearrangement joins TRBV12-5 to TRBJ1-3; perhaps TRBD1 as D (6 bases). Germline loops: CDR1 LGHNT, CDR2 FRNRAP. The CDR3 spans 20 residues. The V gene lost 0 bases and the J gene lost 3 bases, with 24 bases spanning the gap. The CDR3 DNA reads as TGTGCTAGTGGTTTGGTCTCGACAGGCACTCCCGCGTTCCTTGGAAACACCATATATTTT. Translating it yields CASGLVSTGTPAFLGNTIYF.

Concerning this clone: An end of the junction does not agree with germline; a read error may underlie this. The V and J genes are TRBV20-1 and TRBJ1-1; a weak D match, TRBD1 (6 bases). The germline V gene has CDR1 DFQATT and CDR2 SNEGSKA (reference sequence). The CDR3 consists of 14 residues. CDR3 coding DNA: TGCAGTGCTAGGCGGGGGGCCGGAAACACTGAAGCTCTCTTT. It encodes CSARRGAGNTEALF.